The entry that follows covers one TCR beta chain sequence. Its antigen remains unidentified. Per-base quality was not reported, and no clone a single base away is much larger than it. This record belongs to a study of cytomegalovirus exposure and HLA in healthy donors (TCRdb year 2017). For the wider study: According to a later analysis, one platform produced both the 120 validation repertoires and the approximately 600 repertoires of the first cohort. Besides the first cohort of more than 650 subjects, a separate validation cohort made up of over 95 different subjects was used. The aim of the study was to test whether cataloging public T cell receptors could identify signatures of past pathogen exposure. The study combined high-throughput TCR immunosequencing, statistical association of individual TCRs with disease status, and machine learning to predict cytomegalovirus infection status. Overall results and qualifications from the work: Most TCR sequences were seen in very few donors, while some public TCRs were found in many individuals. Cytomegalovirus status was reported to be diagnosed by the classifier with high specificity and sensitivity in both the original and validation cohorts. The authors suggested that the approach could potentially be extended to other disease states and immunological phenotypes. A later analysis found that TCRs clustered in the first cohort also tended to co-occur in the 120 validation repertoires, with about 94% of cluster scores above 0. The study listed 150 to 200 TCR beta chains as associated with cytomegalovirus. In vitro tests confirmed that a few of the cytomegalovirus-associated TCR beta chains recognize cytomegalovirus antigens. A later analysis lacked HLA typing for the validation cohort, so it scored co-occurrence in that cohort across all 110 or so repertoires.

The library came from the immunoSEQ multiplex PCR assay. Turning to the authors' computational methods: To diagnose cytomegalovirus status from the catalog of TCR beta chain sequences, a statistical classification framework was built. Sourced from immuneACCESS, this table was stored by TCRdb with only in-frame sequences that have V and J called. A share of the clones is absent; for the studies checked, an unresolved V gene accounts for under half, and the remainder has no known explanation. V and J calls and clone size are as listed in that table; D and trimming were resolved from the DNA. This sample gives some 170,000 clones in total; roughly 96% of them show up just once. The top ten clonotypes cover under 0.9% of the sample. The donors were included in the validation cohort of some 110 subjects, a group kept apart from the approximately 700-subject first cohort. Sequenced sample: PBMCs. The source is a woman under 30 in good health and CMV-seronegative.

The nucleotide sequence reads as follows: TGTGCCGCCTCCGTCTCAGCGGGGGGTTACGAGCAGTACTTC. The translation is CAASVSAGGYEQYF. The rearrangement joined TRBV19 to TRBJ2-7; 9 bases in the middle match TRBD2. The germline V gene (reference sequence) gives CDR1 as LNHDA and CDR2 as SQIVND. The germline V and J ends show losses of 11 bases and 4 bases respectively, and no gene match explains 12 bases of the junction. Measured from the cysteine to the phenylalanine, the CDR3 is 14 residues long. Of all the DNA, just the CDR3 is kept, 42 bases in frame from base 1.